A selection of T cell receptor beta chains follows, all from one sample in a study of beta chain features in type 1 diabetes. Profiling relied on immunoSEQ multiplex PCR, and the TCRdb table lists in-frame clones only, not all of them. The table lists 200,000 to 250,000 clones, approximately 10% of them singletons. The sample was central memory CD4+ T cells from blood. These receptors were obtained from a man between 18 and 29 years old in good health. Both conserved end residues are part of each CDR3. Fields, in order: clone size, D gene, V gene, J gene, CDR3 protein, CDR3 DNA. A D gene is named only where the DNA matches it firmly. Clone size is not always given. Where it is, it says once, few, many or a class for expanded clones.

few,TRBD1,TRBV11-1,TRBJ2-1,CASSSSGRGLHNEQFF,TGTGCCAGCAGCTCCTCCGGAAGGGGGCTTCACAATGAGCAGTTCTTC
few,-,TRBV21-1,TRBJ2-5,CASGPLWETQYF,TGTGCCAGCGGACCCCTATGGGAGACCCAGTACTTC
few,-,TRBV7-6,TRBJ2-7,CASNQGYEQYF,TGTGCCAGCAACCAAGGCTACGAGCAGTACTTC
few,-,TRBV28,TRBJ2-3,CASSSGGDTQYF,TGTGCCAGCAGTTCCGGCGGAGATACGCAGTATTTT
few,-,TRBV7-9,TRBJ2-7,CASSPGPWGSYEQYF,TGTGCCAGCAGCCCTGGACCCTGGGGCTCCTACGAGCAGTACTTC
-,TRBD2,TRBV5-6,TRBJ2-5,CASSPGGVQIETQYF,TGTGCCAGCAGCCCGGGAGGAGTGCAGATAGAGACCCAGTACTTC
-,-,TRBV6-6,TRBJ2-7,CATAGIYEQYF,TGTGCCACCGCAGGGATCTACGAGCAGTACTTC
many,-,TRBV14,TRBJ2-5,CASSQDQETQYF,TGTGCCAGCAGCCAAGATCAAGAGACCCAGTACTTC
many,TRBD2,TRBV9,TRBJ2-1,CASSKMGLAGRNEQFF,TGTGCCAGCAGTAAAATGGGACTAGCGGGACGCAATGAGCAGTTCTTC
many,-,TRBV18,TRBJ2-5,CASSPQSRGKETQYF,TGTGCCAGCTCACCACAATCGAGAGGAAAAGAGACCCAGTACTTC
few,-,TRBV30,TRBJ2-1,CAWSLGSRVSNEQFF,TGTGCCTGGAGTTTGGGCTCCCGGGTAAGCAATGAGCAGTTCTTC
-,-,TRBV5-1,TRBJ2-3,CASSFLIPPDTQYF,TGCGCCAGCAGCTTCCTCATCCCCCCAGATACGCAGTATTTT
few,-,TRBV7-9,TRBJ1-4,CASSSGLEGHEKLFF,TGTGCCAGCAGCTCGGGCCTCGAGGGCCATGAAAAACTGTTTTTT
few,TRBD1,TRBV5-1,TRBJ2-7,CASSRDSDYEQYF,TGCGCCAGCTCCCGGGACAGCGATTACGAGCAGTACTTC
few,-,TRBV7-3,TRBJ2-3,CASSSGHSATDTQYF,TGTGCCAGCAGTTCTGGGCACTCCGCCACAGATACGCAGTATTTT
-,TRBD1,TRBV10-3,TRBJ2-1,CAIRTGTGERNEQFF,TGTGCCATCAGAACCGGGACAGGGGAGAGGAATGAGCAGTTCTTC
-,-,TRBV9,TRBJ2-1,CASSPHQSASSYNEQFF,TGTGCCAGCAGCCCCCACCAAAGCGCTAGCTCCTACAATGAGCAGTTCTTC
-,-,TRBV30,TRBJ2-7,CAWSGETPTYEQYF,TGTGCCTGGAGTGGGGAGACACCCACCTACGAGCAGTACTTC
few,TRBD1,TRBV5-1,TRBJ2-1,CASSPLGTGGNEQFF,TGCGCCAGCTCCCCTCTAGGGACAGGGGGAAATGAGCAGTTCTTC
-,-,TRBV5-4,TRBJ2-2,CASRWSGTNTGELFF,TGCGCCAGCAGGTGGTCCGGGACTAACACCGGGGAGCTGTTTTTT
-,-,TRBV30,TRBJ2-7,CAWSQNPTDEQYF,TGTGCCTGGAGTCAGAATCCGACGGACGAGCAGTACTTC
few,-,TRBV7-3,TRBJ2-2,CASSLRAGNTGELFF,TGTGCCAGCAGCTTACGGGCGGGGAACACCGGGGAGCTGTTTTTT